The source of this TCR beta chain is a study of shared clonotypes between healthy human individuals. Libraries were prepared by immunoSEQ multiplex PCR; TCRdb keeps only in-frame clonotypes and omits some of them. Of some 2 million clones in the sample, over 85% were seen once. Germline V gene sequence: CDR1 DFQATT, CDR2 SNEGSKA (reference sequence). V trimming: 6 bases; J trimming: 14 bases; junction bases outside the gene matches: 7. The CDR3 runs to 11 residues. The J gene is TRBJ2-1, the V gene TRBV20-1; TRBD1 agrees at 10 bases. Sequencing used naive CD4+ T cells sorted from blood. Subset specified: CD45RA+ positively selected. The receptor was derived from a man aged 18 to 29 in good health. The CDR3 sequence is CSARQGAWEFF. CDR3 nucleotides: TGCAGTGCCAGACAGGGGGCCTGGGAGTTCTTC.